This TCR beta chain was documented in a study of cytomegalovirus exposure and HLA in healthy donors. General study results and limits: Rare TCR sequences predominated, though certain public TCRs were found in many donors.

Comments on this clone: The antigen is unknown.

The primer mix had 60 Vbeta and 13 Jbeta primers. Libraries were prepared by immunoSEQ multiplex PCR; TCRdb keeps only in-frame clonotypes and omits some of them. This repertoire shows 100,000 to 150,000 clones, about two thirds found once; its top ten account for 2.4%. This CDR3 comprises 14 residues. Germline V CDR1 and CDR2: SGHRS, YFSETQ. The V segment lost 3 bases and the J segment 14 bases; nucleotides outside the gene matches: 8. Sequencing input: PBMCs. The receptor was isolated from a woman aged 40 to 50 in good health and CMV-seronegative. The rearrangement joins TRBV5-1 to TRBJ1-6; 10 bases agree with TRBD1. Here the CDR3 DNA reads TGCGCCAGCAGCTCGGGACAGGGGAATTTGGCCCTCCACTTT. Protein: CASSSGQGNLALHF.